Below, 5 T cell receptor beta chains from the same sample are listed, as sequenced in a study of blood T cell repertoires in COVID-19. Repertoires were generated with immunoSEQ multiplex PCR, while TCRdb's copy carries only in-frame clones and drops some. The sample carries 300,000 or so clones, 80% to 90% recorded once. Sequencing was carried out using peripheral blood. These receptor sequences come from a woman aged 40 to 49 with acute or convalescent COVID-19.

The chain is built from TRBV6-1 and TRBJ1-2, with a weak D call TRBD1 (6 bases). Trimming pared 1 base from V and 6 bases from J, leaving 9 bases between. The CDR3 runs to 13 residues. Germline assignment: CDR1 MNHNS and CDR2 SASEGT. CDR3 in DNA: TGTGCCAGCAGTGAAGTGGGGGCACATGGCTACACCTTC. Encoded protein: CASSEVGAHGYTF.

The chain combines TRBV11-2 with TRBJ1-5; tentatively, D is TRBD1 (5 bases). Germline V gives CDR1 SGHAT, CDR2 FQNNGV. V gave up 4 bases and J gave up 2 bases, with 9 bases separating them. This CDR3 is built from 14 residues. The CDR3 protein is CASSSVRGNQPQHF. CDR3 sequence (DNA): TGTGCCAGCAGCTCCGTCAGGGGCAATCAGCCCCAGCATTTT.

The CDR3 sequence is CASSYSARGPNQPQHF. The CDR3 region has the DNA TGTGCCAGCAGTTACTCGGCGAGGGGGCCCAATCAGCCCCAGCATTTT. The chain joins TRBV6-5 to TRBJ1-5; TRBD1 matches at 7 bases. J gave up 3 bases and V 0 bases, and 5 bases lay outside the gene matches. The V gene's germline CDR1 is MNHEY and CDR2 SVGAGI. This CDR3 has 16 residues.

The chain uses TRBV19 and TRBJ1-1; D is ambiguous. This CDR3 has 14 amino acids. V lost 3 bases to trimming and J lost 0 bases, with 8 bases between them. Looked up from germline, CDR1 is LNHDA and CDR2 is SQIVND (reference sequence). The DNA of the CDR3 is TGTGCCAGTAGTATTGCGGGGATGAACACTGAAGCTTTCTTT. Amino acid sequence: CASSIAGMNTEAFF.

This clone appeared a single time. This chain uses TRBV24-1 with TRBJ2-2; 8 bases are shared with TRBD1. The ends lost 7 bases at V and 6 bases at J; junction bases unmatched: 3. The CDR3 consists of 13 residues. The germline gives CDR1 KGHDR, CDR2 SFDVKD. The CDR3 DNA reads as TGTGCCACCAGAGAACAGGGGGCCGGGGAGCTGTTTTTT. It encodes CATREQGAGELFF.